The clone carrying this T cell receptor (beta chain) was counted only a few times. CDR1 is SGHNT and CDR2 is YYREEE in the germline V gene (reference sequence). V was pared by 5 bases and J by 9 bases, with 10 bases of the junction left unmatched. The CDR3 has 14 amino acids. The source of the sample is a study of blood T cell repertoires in COVID-19. Sequenced by immunoSEQ multiplex PCR; TCRdb stores in-frame clones only, minus some. The table includes 200,000 to 300,000 clones, around 89% detected once. The sample consisted of PBMCs or T cells enriched from blood (not recorded which). The chain couples TRBV5-4 to TRBJ2-1; the match to TRBD2 covers 8 bases. This TCR was sampled from a woman aged 25 to 39 who had recovered from COVID-19. In nucleotides, the CDR3 is TGTGCCAGCAGTTCAGGACTAGCCGGTTCTGAGCAGTTCTTC. Translated, it gives CASSSGLAGSEQFF. Full variable domain (remainder filled in from reference TRBV5-4 and TRBJ2-1): ETGVTQSPTHLIKTRGQQVTLRCSSQSGHNTVSWYQQALGQGPQFIFQYYREEENGRGNFPPRFSGLQFPNYSSELNVNALELDDSALYLCASSSGLAGSEQFFGPGTRLTVL.